This paragraph covers one TCR beta chain sequence. Its matching antigen is unknown. With a J-beta primer mix and a sample-barcoded 5' primer, a second PCR ran roughly 6 to 12 cycles. Per-sample output comprised a minimum of 2.5 million paired-end reads containing CDR3. TCRdb reprocessed the 5' RACE reads via MiXCR and lists one record per CDR3 protein. The sample holds fewer than 1,200,000 distinct CDR3 sequences, 20% to 25% seen once. The V end lost 4 bases, the J end lost 0 bases, and 19 bases lay between the germline ends. This CDR3 contains 16 residues. Germline V gives CDR1 SQVTM, CDR2 ANQGSEA. This entry belongs to a study of blood T cells in healthy people across ages. Findings of the study overall: In these data, TCR beta diversity tracked strongly with naive T cell percentage. Roughly linearly, TCR beta diversity per million T cells fell as age increased.

These records were also assigned to another study, of T cells of mothers and their children. That source notes: Among related mother-child pairs, overlap was slightly higher than in unrelated pairs, though not significantly.

This receptor was obtained from a girl aged 2-10 years in good health. Sequencing used blood. The chain uses TRBV29-1 and TRBJ2-7; maybe TRBD1 (6 bases). The CDR3 reads CSVASGQGLTSYEQYF. CDR3 in DNA: TGCAGCGTTGCCTCCGGCCAGGGGCTTACCTCCTACGAGCAGTACTTC.